The entry that follows covers one T cell receptor (beta chain) sequence. The specificity of this receptor is unknown. Within one base of it there is no much larger clone, and no base qualities were kept. The source of the sample is a study of CD8+ T cells in alopecia areata (dated by TCRdb to about 2018). A note on the overall study: The treated patients took part in an open-label pilot trial in which moderate-to-severe alopecia areata was treated with oral tofacitinib at 5 to 10 mg twice daily. In humans, TCRbeta sequencing was performed on scalp tissue and on sorted CD4+ and CD8+ peripheral blood T cells from healthy controls and from patients with patchy or totalis/universalis alopecia areata. RNA was obtained with the PAXgene miRNA kit for fixed scalp, the miRNeasy kit for PBMCs, and the RNeasy kit for mouse skin. Scalp clonality was compared among normal scalp (n=4), patchy alopecia areata scalp (n=8), and alopecia totalis/universalis scalp (n=8). Biopsies were taken from tofacitinib-treated patients at baseline and again at 4 and 24 weeks into treatment, and several of those patients also had a later scalp biopsy. Patients received tofacitinib for 6 to 18 months and were then followed off drug for 6 months to check for delayed response and recurrence. Disease severity in treated patients was measured with the SALT score, which quantifies the percentage of affected scalp surface area. In both human patients and the C3H/HeJ mouse model, the study applied high-throughput TCRbeta sequencing to look at T cell clonal expansion in alopecia areata. Amplification of TCRbeta CDR3 regions was done by immunoSEQ multiplex PCR using 35 Vbeta forward primers and 13 Jbeta reverse primers. Overall study results and their limits: The treated cohort was small, with a single nonresponder, so links between baseline CD8+ expansion and response need larger studies. Unlike mouse skin, which is dominated by gammadelta T cells, normal human skin has resident alphabeta T cells that are also sequenced, and this complicates analysis of the scalp TCR repertoire. Shared TCR sequences between patients were less evident than in mice, which may be partly attributable to HLA diversity in the patient population. Compared with normal scalp, lesional scalp, particularly in alopecia totalis/universalis, had higher clonality and more expanded CD8+ clones, which suggests antigenic drive. Many expanded lesional clones persisted in scalp and blood during tofacitinib treatment, which may partly explain relapse after stopping treatment. With tofacitinib, both scalp clonality and the number of expanded CD8+ clones among the top 100 scalp clones went down significantly.

Inclusive of the bounding cysteine and phenylalanine, the CDR3 is 13 residues long. The retained sequence is limited to the CDR3, 39 bases, with the frame set at the first base. Between the V and J ends, shortened by 1 base and 12 bases respectively, the junction contains 16 bases. Via the germline V gene, CDR1 is SGDLS and CDR2 YYNGEE. The sample's time point label is to be understood as: around 26 weeks on oral tofacitinib. This sample's treatment or condition label indicates: oral pan-JAK inhibitor, 5-10 mg twice daily. Peripheral blood and lesional scalp punch biopsies were obtained from patients with alopecia areata. PBMCs were isolated by density centrifugation and stained for CD3, CD4 and CD8, after which CD4+ and CD8+ T cells were sorted on a FACSAria. Libraries were built with the immunoSEQ multiplex PCR assay. For TCR sequencing, RNA was extracted from every sample and reverse transcribed into cDNA to serve as template. First-strand cDNA was synthesized using SuperScript III with a 2:1 mix of oligo-dT and random hexamers. Amplification bias was assessed with a synthetic immune receptor repertoire, and residual bias was removed computationally. The paper's processing steps were these. Raw reads were preprocessed to remove errors, and CDR3 was defined by IMGT conventions from the conserved cysteine to phenylalanine. To get clonality, Shannon entropy was normalized by log2 of the number of productive unique TCRs and the result was subtracted from 1. Whether scalp clones were CD4 or CD8 was inferred by matching scalp TCRbeta sequences against CD4 and CD8 repertoires sorted from blood. The table comes from immuneACCESS by way of TCRdb, which keeps in-frame sequences with V and J called. Part of the clones is missing from these tables; in studies checked, under half for an unresolved V gene and the rest for unknown reasons. V, J and clone size reflect that table, while D and trimming were determined from the DNA. Present in this sample are some 180,000 clones, 53% of which were seen just once. Clones ranked in the top ten supply roughly 10% of the sample.

The rearrangement joined TRBV9 to TRBJ1-1; no D gene call is confident. The sequencing used CD8+ T cells sorted from blood, collected at week 24, from a patient treated with tofacitinib. The receptor's source is a human donor with alopecia areata. The DNA sequence follows: TGTGCCAGCAGCGTAAAGGTGCAAGGTCGTACTTTCTTT. The encoded protein is CASSVKVQGRTFF.